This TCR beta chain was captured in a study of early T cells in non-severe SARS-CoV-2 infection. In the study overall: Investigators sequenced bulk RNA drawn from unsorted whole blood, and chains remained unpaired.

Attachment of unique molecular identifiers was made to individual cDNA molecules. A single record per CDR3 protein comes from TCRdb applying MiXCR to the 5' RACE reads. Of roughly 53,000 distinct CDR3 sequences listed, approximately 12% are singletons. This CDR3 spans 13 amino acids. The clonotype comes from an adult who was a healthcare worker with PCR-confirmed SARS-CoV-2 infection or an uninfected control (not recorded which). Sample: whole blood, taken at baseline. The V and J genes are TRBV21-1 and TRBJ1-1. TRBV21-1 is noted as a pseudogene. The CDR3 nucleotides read TGTGCCAGCAGCAAACACATGAACACTGAAGCTTTCTTT. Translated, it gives CASSKHMNTEAFF.